These 5 T cell receptor beta chains were all obtained from the same sample, sequenced in a study of post-analysis software for immune sequencing data. TCR beta cDNA libraries included unique molecular identifiers. TCRdb processed the PCR reads anew with MiXCR; each CDR3 protein has one entry. The sample shows some 700,000 distinct CDR3 sequences, around 64% of them seen only once. The antigens of these receptors remain unknown. General study results and limits: Relative to controls, patients had about five TRBV segments at higher frequency, with TRBV5-6, TRBV5-1 and TRBV20-1 among these.

Sequencing input: blood. Receptors originate from a girl between 2 and 10 years old with multiple sclerosis.

This clonotype was seen more than once but under ten times. The chain combines TRBV5-1 with TRBJ2-2; the D gene is possibly TRBD2 (5 bases). The V and J ends lost 0 bases and 2 bases respectively, with 8 bases between them. Germline V gives CDR1 SGHRS, CDR2 YFSETQ. The CDR3 spans 15 residues. CDR3 coding DNA: TGCGCCAGCAGCTTGGTCCGGGGAAACACCGGGGAGCTGTTTTTT. As protein: CASSLVRGNTGELFF.

The chain recombines TRBV28 with TRBJ2-3, with D tentatively TRBD2 (5 bases). The V end lost 2 bases, the J end lost 3 bases, and 12 bases lay between the germline ends. Germline V gene sequence: CDR1 MDHEN, CDR2 SYDVKM. The CDR3 contains 15 residues. For the CDR3, the DNA is TGTGCCAGCAGTTTAGGGAGAGCCCGTACAGATACGCAGTATTTT. Encoded protein: CASSLGRARTDTQYF.

The chain carries TRBV27 and TRBJ2-1; TRBD2 matches at 13 bases. Germline values: CDR1 MNHEY, CDR2 SMNVEV (reference sequence). V gave up 4 bases and J gave up 7 bases; unmatched junction bases: 10. The CDR3 has 17 residues. Here the CDR3 DNA reads TGTGCCAGCAGTTCCAAGGTCGGACTAGCGGGAGCGAATGAGCAGTTCTTC. Translating gives CASSSKVGLAGANEQFF.

The chain employs TRBV27 and TRBJ2-1; the match to TRBD2 covers 13 bases. CDR1 and CDR2 (germline): MNHEY, SMNVEV (reference sequence). The CDR3 consists of 20 residues. With V trimmed by 2 bases and J by 0 bases, 10 bases remained unmatched. The CDR3 nucleotides read TGTGCCAGCAGTTTAAGGCACGGACTAGCGGGAGTCGGCTCCTACAATGAGCAGTTCTTC. Encoded protein: CASSLRHGLAGVGSYNEQFF.

The chain carries TRBV29-1 and TRBJ2-1; D might be TRBD2 (6 bases). V was shortened by 4 bases and J by 9 bases, with 16 bases between the two germline ends. CDR3 length: 13 residues. Germline values: CDR1 SQVTM, CDR2 ANQGSEA. CDR3 bases: TGCAGCGTTGGTAGGGTAGCGGAGGGTGAGCAGTTCTTC. It is translated as CSVGRVAEGEQFF.